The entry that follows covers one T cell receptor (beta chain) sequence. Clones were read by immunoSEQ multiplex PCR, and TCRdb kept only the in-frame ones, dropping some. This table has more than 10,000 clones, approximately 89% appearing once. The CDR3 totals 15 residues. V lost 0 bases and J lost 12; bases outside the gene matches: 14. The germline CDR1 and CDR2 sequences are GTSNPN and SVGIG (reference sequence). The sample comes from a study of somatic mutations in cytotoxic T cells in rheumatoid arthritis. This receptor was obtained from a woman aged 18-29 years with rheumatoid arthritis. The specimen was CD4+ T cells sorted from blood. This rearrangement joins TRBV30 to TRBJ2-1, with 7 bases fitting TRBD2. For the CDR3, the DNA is TGTGCCTGGAGTGTAGACAGCGGGGCCTCCCAAGGGCAGTTCTTC. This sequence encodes CAWSVDSGASQGQFF.